The T cell receptor beta chain described here comes from a study of OX40 agonist ivuxolimab in advanced cancers. Overall study findings and caveats: Relative to CD4+ cells, CD8+ T cells on average had more expanded clones.

Germline-derived CDR1 and CDR2 are SNHLY and FYNNEI. This CDR3 is built from 15 residues. With V trimmed by 6 bases and J by 7 bases, 11 bases remained unmatched. This clone has just one count. The antigen is undetermined. Clones were read by immunoSEQ multiplex PCR, and TCRdb kept only the in-frame ones, dropping some. The table includes 90,000 to 95,000 clones, approximately 81% detected once. This TCR was recovered from an adult with an advanced solid tumor such as melanoma, head and neck, liver or kidney cancer. This rearrangement joins TRBV2 to TRBJ1-5, with TRBD1 matching 8 bases. Sequencing used CD4+ or CD8+ T cells sorted from blood, obtained in a trial of the OX40 agonist ivuxolimab. CDR3 DNA sequence: TGTGCCAGCAGCGTCTACGGACAGGGACAACAGCCCCAGCATTTT. It yields the protein CASSVYGQGQQPQHF.